This TCR beta chain is from a study of blood T cells in healthy people across ages. The V and J ends lost 3 bases and 3 bases, in that order; junction bases with no gene match: 6. Germline V gene data show CDR1 as SQVTM and CDR2 as ANQGSEA. This CDR3 comprises 14 residues. Primed by a sample-barcoded 5' primer and a J-beta primer mix, a second PCR proceeded for roughly 7 to 12 cycles. TCRdb reprocessed the 5' RACE reads via MiXCR and lists one record per CDR3 protein. Of over 600,000 distinct CDR3 sequences in the sample, more than 35% were seen once. Sequenced input: blood. The chain combines TRBV29-1 with TRBJ1-2, with 8 bases aligning to TRBD1. This clonotype originated in a man of 80 years or more in good health. CDR3 sequence: CSVEDRVGHYGYTF. The CDR3 DNA reads as TGCAGCGTTGAGGACAGGGTTGGCCACTATGGCTACACCTTC.